The clone carrying this TCR beta chain was detected a few times. Its target is not known. This may arise from a read error, as a much more abundant clone is one base away. The source of the sample is a study of breast tumors, draining lymph nodes, adjacent tissues. Overall study results and limits: The lymph node origin of tumor T cells was framed as consistent with a hypothesis, not demonstrated. Tumor TCR diversity was below lymph nodes but above nontumor tissue. Data fit most tumor T cells coming from lymph node, expanding in tumor.

TCRdb recomputed calls from the multiplex PCR reads with MiXCR, one row per CDR3 protein. The sample holds fewer than 200,000 distinct CDR3 sequences, around a third seen once. Deletions cut 3 bases from V and 2 bases from J, with 8 bases between. CDR3 length equals 14 residues. Axillary draining lymph nodes of breast cancer patients supplied the node samples. The source material was axillary lymph node tissue. The gene calls are TRBV12-3 or TRBV12-4 and TRBJ2-1; D is unresolved. The origin of this receptor is a female donor with breast cancer. Some clones in this sample may be carry-over from other donors' samples. CDR3 in DNA: TGTGCCAGCAGTTTCGACGGACCCTACAATGAGCAGTTCTTC. Protein: CASSFDGPYNEQFF.